The 25 T cell receptor beta chains below come from one sample, sequenced in a study of tumor and adjacent non-tumor tissue in lung cancer. A modified ARM-PCR protocol with three rounds of nested PCR amplified TCRbeta. One entry per CDR3 protein results from TCRdb running MiXCR on the multiplex PCR reads. The sample gives under 150,000 distinct CDR3 sequences, approximately 66% of which show up once; about 20% is in the top ten. No cell sorting was done before RNA was extracted from the tissue. Sample: lung tumor tissue. The receptors come from a man in his fifties or sixties with small cell lung cancer.

As regards this clonotype: This may stem from a read error, because a much larger clone lies one nucleotide away. V and J are TRBV20-1 and TRBJ2-1; tentatively, D is TRBD2 (5 bases). The germline gives CDR1 DFQATT, CDR2 SNEGSKA (reference sequence). The germline V and J ends were trimmed by 8 bases and 5 bases, with 10 bases remaining between them. This CDR3 region has 11 residues. The CDR3 region has the DNA TGCAGTCCGCTGGAGGACAATGAGCAGTTCTTC. Translated, it gives CSPLEDNEQFF.

Points on this clonotype: This may arise from a read error, as a much more abundant clone is one base away. J is TRBJ1-1 and V is TRBV20-1; unclear D gene. The CDR3 is made up of 12 amino acids. Germline V lookup: CDR1 DFQATT, CDR2 SNEGSKA (reference sequence). With 1 base removed from V and 6 bases from J, the gap between germline ends came to 9 bases. The CDR3, as DNA: TGCAGTGCTAGAGGTCACGCAGCTGAAGCTTTCTTT. This codes for CSARGHAAEAFF.

Worth noting for this clonotype: At one end, the junction sequence differs from germline, possibly due to a read error. The chain uses TRBV5-5 and TRBJ2-3; D could derive from TRBD1 or TRBD2 (7 bases each). The CDR3 contains 15 residues. CDR1 is SGHKS, CDR2 YYEKEE, per germline (reference sequence). The CDR3 nucleotides read TGTGCCAACAGCTTAGGGGGAGGGGGCACAGATACGGAGTATTTT. This sequence encodes CANSLGGGGTDTEYF.

This clonotype is deemed medium-sized. The V gene is TRBV11-2, the J gene TRBJ2-1; 9 bases match TRBD2. After removal of 4 bases from V and 12 bases from J, the junction contained 7 bases not matched to a gene. The CDR3 is 13 residues long. Germline V gives CDR1 SGHAT, CDR2 FQNNGV. This chain's CDR3 is CASSYVAGEGQFF. The CDR3 coding sequence is TGTGCCAGCAGCTATGTAGCGGGAGAAGGGCAGTTCTTC.

With respect to this clonotype: A read error may account for a junction end that differs from germline. This chain links TRBV6-1 with TRBJ2-1; D unclear. CDR1 and CDR2 (germline): MNHNS, SASEGT. The CDR3 length is 13 residues. CDR3 sequence: CATQQSSYNEHYF. As DNA, the CDR3 is TGTGCCACGCAACAGAGCTCCTACAATGAGCATTACTTC.

This sequence joins TRBV30 and TRBJ2-5; 9 bases map to TRBD1. Germline trimming cut 1 base from V and 2 bases from J; bases unmatched to any gene: 8. Germline loops: CDR1 GTSNPN, CDR2 SVGIG (reference sequence). CDR3 length: 16 amino acids. CDR3 sequence (DNA): TGTGCCTGGAGTGCGGGACAGGGTAGAGGGCAAGAGACCCAGTACTTC. As protein: CAWSAGQGRGQETQYF.

V gene TRBV11-1 combines with J gene TRBJ1-2; D gene unclear. CDR3 length: 13 residues. Trimming left V 6 bases short and J 4 bases short, with 12 bases between. Germline values: CDR1 SGHAT, CDR2 FQDESV (reference sequence). CDR3: CASRQDYFYGYTF. Here the CDR3 DNA reads TGTGCCAGCAGGCAGGACTACTTCTATGGCTACACCTTC.

CDR3 DNA: TGTGCCAGCAGTCATAATGACACGGGACTAGCGGGTCGCACCGGGGAGCTGTTTTTT. Protein: CASSHNDTGLAGRTGELFF. The J gene is TRBJ2-2, the V gene TRBV11-3, with 12 bases lining up with TRBD2. Germline V gene data show CDR1 as SGHNT and CDR2 as YENEEA. The CDR3 totals 19 residues. V dropped 6 bases and J dropped 4; count of bases not matched to a gene: 15.

In regard to this clonotype: One end of the junction varies from germline; a read error may be responsible. The V gene is TRBV10-2, the J gene TRBJ2-1, with unresolved D. CDR1 and CDR2 from the germline V gene are WSHSY and SAAADI. This CDR3 comprises 15 residues. This CDR3 is CVSSGIGELYNEQFF. In DNA, the CDR3 is TGCGTCAGCAGTGGGATTGGTGAGCTGTACAATGAGCAGTTCTTC.

The chain uses TRBV29-1 and TRBJ2-3, with 11 bases that match TRBD2. The CDR3 sequence is 14 residues long. CDR1 SQVTM and CDR2 ANQGSEA come from the germline V gene. V shed 6 bases and J 1 base; nucleotides not matched to a gene: 3. The CDR3: CSVRLAGCTDTQYF. The CDR3 DNA reads as TGCAGCGTGAGACTAGCGGGATGCACAGATACGCAGTATTTT.

This chain joins TRBV20-1 and TRBJ2-1, with 9 bases aligning to TRBD2. Trimming cost V 4 bases and J 0 bases; bases outside gene matches: 10. Looked up from germline, CDR1 is DFQATT and CDR2 is SNEGSKA (reference sequence). The CDR3 runs 17 residues. The CDR3 here is CSATSGGRPPSYNEQFF. The CDR3 DNA follows: TGCAGTGCTACAAGCGGGGGGAGGCCCCCCTCCTACAATGAGCAGTTCTTC.

For this clonotype: Its ends do not fully match the called genes, so a read error is possible. This chain uses TRBV11-2 with TRBJ2-5; D call uncertain. CDR3 length equals 13 residues. Germline V gene data show CDR1 as SGHAT and CDR2 as FQNNGV. CDR3 DNA sequence: TGTGCCAGCACCTTAGGGATAAAAGAGATCCAGTACTTC. Its translation is CASTLGIKEIQYF.

Points on this clonotype: This may arise from a read error, as a much more abundant clone is one base away. The rearrangement joins TRBV6-1 to TRBJ1-1, with D perhaps TRBD1 (5 bases). Germline CDR1 and CDR2: MNHNS and SASEGT. The CDR3 covers 13 residues. The CDR3 here is CTSSEGPYTEAFF. The CDR3 DNA reads as TGTACCAGCAGTGAGGGACCGTACACTGAAGCTTTCTTT.

This clonotype has more than one count but fewer than ten. The chain employs TRBV12-3 or TRBV12-4 and TRBJ2-3; 9 positions match TRBD2. This CDR3 spans 16 amino acids. The V and J ends lost 7 bases and 2 bases, in that order; junction bases with no gene match: 10. CDR3 sequence: CASIPGAGGNTDTQYF. Written as DNA, the CDR3 is TGTGCCAGCATCCCAGGGGCGGGAGGGAACACAGATACGCAGTATTTT.

This clonotype was detected a few times. Possible read error: a much larger clone is one base away. The chain employs TRBV11-2 and TRBJ2-1; 10 bases match TRBD2. Germline CDR1 SGHAT, CDR2 FQNNGV. CDR3 size: 14 residues. The CDR3: CASSLGSGRVYQSF. CDR3 sequence (DNA): TGTGCCAGCAGCTTAGGGAGCGGGAGGGTCTATCAGTCCTTC.

In regard to this clonotype: At one boundary the junction diverges from the germline segment, which might be a read error. V and J are TRBV4-2 and TRBJ1-1; D possibly corresponds to TRBD1 (6 bases). The length of the CDR3 is 13 residues. Germline V gene sequence: CDR1 LGHNA, CDR2 YNFKEQ. In DNA form, the CDR3 reads TGTACCAGCAGCTCTATGGGGGCTACTGAAGCTTTCTTT. It encodes CTSSSMGATEAFF.

About this clonotype itself: A much larger clone lies a single base off, so this may be a read error. The chain links TRBV20-1 to TRBJ1-5; a possible D gene is TRBD1 (5 bases). V lost 7 bases to trimming and J lost 1 base, with 11 bases between them. The germline V gene encodes CDR1 DFQATT and CDR2 SNEGSKA (reference sequence). This CDR3 spans 13 amino acids. CDR3 residues: CSVIRDSNQPQHF. The CDR3 DNA follows: TGCAGTGTGATCAGGGACAGCAATCAGCCCCAGCATTTT.

Notes on this clonotype: A junction boundary mismatches the germline segment, possibly from a read error. V is TRBV20-1 and J is TRBJ2-1; TRBD2 aligns across 7 bases. Germline V gives CDR1 DFQATT, CDR2 SNEGSKA (reference sequence). CDR3 size: 15 residues. DNA for the CDR3: TGCAGTGCTCAGAGCGGGAACCGGAGGTACAATGAGCAGCTCTTC. Translation: CSAQSGNRRYNEQLF.

As regards this clonotype: A clone one base away is much larger, so this may be a read error. The genes are TRBV20-1 and TRBJ1-5; D remains unclear. Germline lookup yields CDR1 DFQATT and CDR2 SNEGSKA (reference sequence). The V end was cut by 6 bases, the J end by 5 bases, with 17 bases between. CDR3 size: 14 residues. This chain's CDR3 is CSAQGHKTYQPQHF. The CDR3 coding sequence is TGCAGTGCACAAGGGCACAAGACGTATCAGCCCCAGCATTTT.

This clonotype has a single count. A junction end diverges from the germline sequence, so it may reflect a read error. This chain joins TRBV5-4 and TRBJ2-3; TRBD2 agrees at 14 bases. Germline CDR1 SGHNT, CDR2 YYREEE (reference sequence). The CDR3 is 17 amino acids. In DNA, the CDR3 is TGTGCCAGCAGCTTCCGACTAGCGGGAGGGGAGGCAGATATGCAGTATTTT. It codes for CASSFRLAGGEADMQYF.

For this clonotype: The junction departs from the called germline gene at one end, perhaps through a read error. The chain uses TRBV30 and TRBJ2-1, with D unclear. CDR3 length: 11 residues. The germline V gene encodes CDR1 GTSNPN and CDR2 SVGIG (reference sequence). In DNA form, the CDR3 reads TGTGCCTCCCATGGTTACAATGTGCAGTTCTTC. Amino acid sequence: CASHGYNVQFF.

The rearrangement uses TRBV12-3 or TRBV12-4 and TRBJ2-7; maybe TRBD2 (6 bases). V was cut by 5 bases and J by 0 bases, with 14 bases left in between. The length of the CDR3 is 15 residues. The CDR3 region is CASSPNGTFSYEQYV. The CDR3 DNA reads TGTGCCAGCAGTCCCAACGGGACTTTCTCCTACGAGCAGTACGTC.

This clonotype was counted at least ten times. V usage is TRBV6-5 and J usage is TRBJ2-7, with D maybe TRBD1 (6 bases). Trimming took 5 bases from V and 0 from J, leaving 11 bases between them. Germline loops: CDR1 MNHEY, CDR2 SVGAGI. This CDR3 has 14 amino acids. CDR3 sequence reads: CASSDRHSSYEQYF. The CDR3 DNA is TGTGCCAGCAGTGACAGGCATTCCTCCTACGAGCAGTACTTC.

This clonotype was seen just once. A much bigger clone sits one base away, suggesting this may be a read error. This chain uses TRBV5-4 with TRBJ2-5, with 9 bases identical to TRBD2. This CDR3 region has 14 residues. Germline V lookup: CDR1 SGHNT, CDR2 YYREEE (reference sequence). Trimming removed 1 base from V and 3 bases from J; junction bases left unmatched: 1. CDR3 protein: CASSLRLAEETQYF. The CDR3 DNA reads as TGTGCCAGCAGCTTGAGACTAGCGGAAGAGACCCAGTACTTC.

Concerning this clonotype itself: At one end, the junction sequence differs from germline, possibly due to a read error. This chain joins TRBV11-2 and TRBJ2-3; possible D gene TRBD2, 6 bases. Per germline, CDR1 SGHAT and CDR2 FQNNGV. This CDR3 is built from 15 residues. In nucleotides, the CDR3 is TGTGTCAGCAGCTTATCTCTAGCGAGAGCAGATACGCAGTATTTT. Translating it yields CVSSLSLARADTQYF. Using reference TRBV11-2 and TRBJ2-3 for the parts outside the CDR3, the full variable domain is EAGVAQSPRYKIIEKRQSVAFWCNPISGHATLYWYQQILGQGPKLLIQFQNNGVVDDSQLPKDRFSAERLKGVDSTLKIQPAKLEDSAVYLCVSSLSLARADTQYFGPGTRLTVL.